Presented here are 20 T cell receptor beta chains from one specimen sequenced in a study of cytomegalovirus exposure and HLA in healthy donors. Assay: immunoSEQ multiplex PCR; the TCRdb copy retains only in-frame clones and omits some. Of about 100,000 clones in the sample, 85% to 95% are singletons; the top ten hold roughly 0.89%. The specimen was PBMCs. The receptor source for this set is a woman between 18 and 29 years old in good health and CMV-seronegative.

The chain uses TRBV19 and TRBJ2-2; D ambiguous. Trimming took off 2 bases at V and 7 bases at J, with 14 bases between the two ends. The CDR3 extends over 15 amino acids. The germline CDR1 and CDR2 sequences are LNHDA and SQIVND (reference sequence). The CDR3 DNA follows: TGTGCCAGTAGTATAAGAGGAAGCCCGGGCGGGGAGCTGTTTTTT. Its translation is CASSIRGSPGGELFF.

V and J are TRBV7-2 and TRBJ2-1, with D hard to call. V was clipped by 5 bases and J by 8 bases, with 7 bases between them. CDR1 is SGHTA, CDR2 FQGNSA, per germline. This CDR3 contains 11 residues. CDR3 protein: CASSQAHEQFF. CDR3 nucleotide sequence: TGTGCCAGCAGCCAGGCCCATGAGCAGTTCTTC.

The chain employs TRBV6-1 and TRBJ2-5, with D tentatively TRBD1 (5 bases). The V gene lost 5 bases and the J gene lost 0 bases, with 10 bases spanning the gap. Per germline, CDR1 MNHNS and CDR2 SASEGT. CDR3 size: 14 residues. The CDR3 reads CASSRQFYQETQYF. As DNA, the CDR3 is TGTGCCAGCAGTCGACAGTTCTACCAAGAGACCCAGTACTTC.

V usage is TRBV6-5 and J usage is TRBJ1-2, with TRBD1 matching over 8 bases. This CDR3 contains 14 residues. CDR1 MNHEY and CDR2 SVGAGI come from the germline V gene. J was trimmed by 5 bases and V by 5 bases; bases with no gene match: 7. This chain's CDR3 is CASSKTGTGYGYTF. The CDR3 DNA follows: TGTGCCAGCAGTAAAACCGGGACAGGATATGGCTACACCTTC.

Written as DNA, the CDR3 is TGTGCCAGCAGCTTACAGGGGGCTCCCCAAGATACGCAGTATTTT. The encoded protein is CASSLQGAPQDTQYF. The chain has TRBV7-3 and TRBJ2-3; 8 nucleotides agree with TRBD1. This CDR3 is built from 15 residues. Germline V gene sequence: CDR1 SGHTA, CDR2 FQGTGA. Germline trimming cut 2 bases from V and 5 bases from J; bases unmatched to any gene: 6.

The rearrangement uses TRBV25-1 and TRBJ2-5; D might be TRBD2 (6 bases). CDR1 is MGHDK and CDR2 is SYGVNS in the germline V gene. This CDR3 has 16 amino acids. V was clipped by 2 bases and J by 4 bases, with 17 bases between them. The CDR3, as DNA: TGTGCCAGCAGTGAAGGGGCAGGGCTAGCGCTAGAGACCCAGTACTTC. Translation: CASSEGAGLALETQYF.

The CDR3 is CASSWGTDRYQEAFF. The CDR3 coding sequence is TGCGCCAGCAGCTGGGGGACCGACAGGTACCAAGAAGCTTTCTTT. The V call is TRBV5-1, the J call TRBJ1-1; TRBD1 is a possible D gene (6 bases). Deletions cut 3 bases from V and 8 bases from J, with 20 bases between. The CDR3 is made up of 15 amino acids. Germline lookup yields CDR1 SGHRS and CDR2 YFSETQ. Filled out from reference TRBV5-1 and TRBJ1-1, the complete variable domain reads KAGVTQTPRYLIKTRGQQVTLSCSPISGHRSVSWYQQTPGQGLQFLFEYFSETQRNKGNFPGRFSGRQFSNSRSEMNVSTLELGDSALYLCASSWGTDRYQEAFFGQGTRLTVV.

The chain links TRBV6-6 to TRBJ2-7; 7 positions agree with TRBD1. J was trimmed by 9 bases and V by 3 bases; bases with no gene match: 17. This CDR3 spans 16 amino acids. Germline V CDR1 and CDR2: MNHNY, SVGAGI (reference sequence). In DNA, the CDR3 is TGTGCCAGCAGTTATTGGGTGACAGGGTCAACTTTAGGGCAGTACTTC. Its translation is CASSYWVTGSTLGQYF.

In its sample, this clone was seen a few times. The chain couples TRBV25-1 to TRBJ2-6; tentatively, D is TRBD2 (5 bases). The CDR3 covers 18 residues. The germline CDR1 and CDR2 sequences are MGHDK and SYGVNS. Trimming pared 6 bases from V and 0 bases from J, leaving 18 bases between. The CDR3 loop reads CASRDDWGAHSGANVLTF. CDR3 DNA: TGTGCCAGCAGAGACGATTGGGGAGCTCACTCTGGGGCCAACGTCCTGACTTTC.

CDR3 bases: TGTGCCAGCAGCGTAGCTTCGGCTAGCGGGAGCTCCTACGAGCAGTACTTC. It yields the protein CASSVASASGSSYEQYF. This chain connects TRBV9 to TRBJ2-7, with TRBD2 matching 10 bases. The CDR3 covers 17 residues. J gave up 0 bases and V 0 bases, and 6 bases lay outside the gene matches. Germline V CDR1 and CDR2: SGDLS, YYNGEE.

The chain is built from TRBV19 and TRBJ1-2; the D gene is possibly TRBD1 (5 bases). CDR1 and CDR2 from the germline V gene are LNHDA and SQIVND (reference sequence). Trimming removed 3 bases from V and 8 bases from J, with 16 bases in between. The CDR3 runs to 14 residues. The CDR3 nucleotides are TGTGCCAGTAGTATCGACAGAGAGAACTTCGGCTACACCTTC. As protein: CASSIDRENFGYTF. The full variable domain, in which reference TRBV19 and TRBJ1-2 provide the parts outside the CDR3, is DGGITQSPKYLFRKEGQNVTLSCEQNLNHDAMYWYRQDPGQGLRLIYYSQIVNDFQKGDIAEGYSVSREKKESFPLTVTSAQKNPTAFYLCASSIDRENFGYTFGSGTRLTVV.

This clone was seen once. V gene TRBV10-3 combines with J gene TRBJ1-1, with a possible D match to TRBD1 (5 bases). Germline V lookup: CDR1 ENHRY, CDR2 SYGVKD. The CDR3 extends over 15 amino acids. With 0 bases removed from V and 2 bases from J, the gap between germline ends came to 10 bases. For the CDR3, the DNA is TGTGCCATCAGTGAGTCAGGAGGGGACAACACTGAAGCTTTCTTT. It codes for CAISESGGDNTEAFF.

This chain connects TRBV10-3 to TRBJ2-7, with D perhaps matching TRBD2 (6 bases). The V end lost 7 bases, the J end lost 5 bases, and 15 bases lay between the germline ends. Germline V gene sequence: CDR1 ENHRY, CDR2 SYGVKD. This CDR3 spans 13 amino acids. CDR3 nucleotide sequence: TGTGCCATCACCACGGGACTGGTCAACGAGCAGTACTTC. Its protein product is CAITTGLVNEQYF.

In nucleotides, the CDR3 is TGTGCCAGCAGTGGCTGGACAACGGTGTCCCTTAGTCTCCACTTT. As protein: CASSGWTTVSLSLHF. The gene calls are TRBV6-1 and TRBJ1-6; D may be TRBD1 (5 bases). This CDR3 is 15 amino acids long. The germline V gene encodes CDR1 MNHNS and CDR2 SASEGT. The V end lost 4 bases, the J end lost 16 bases, and 23 bases lay between the germline ends.

This clone was seen only a few times. V usage is TRBV7-9 and J usage is TRBJ2-1; D not certain. This CDR3 has 12 residues. V lost 5 bases, J lost 9 bases, and 11 bases lay in between. Germline CDR1 SEHNR, CDR2 FQNEAQ (reference sequence). CDR3 DNA sequence: TGTGCCAGCAGCCCGGAGAGTGCTGAGCAGTTCTTC. The encoded protein is CASSPESAEQFF. The variable domain in full, with the rest retrieved from reference TRBV7-9 and TRBJ2-1, is DTGVSQNPRHKITKRGQNVTFRCDPISEHNRLYWYRQTLGQGPEFLTYFQNEAQLEKSRLLSDRFSAERPKGSFSTLEIQRTEQGDSAMYLCASSPESAEQFFGPGTRLTVL.

The chain is built from TRBV4-2 and TRBJ2-3; D ambiguous. Per the germline V gene, CDR1 is LGHNA and CDR2 is YNFKEQ. The V end was cut by 2 bases, the J end by 5 bases, with 8 bases between. The CDR3 extends over 13 amino acids. As DNA, the CDR3 is TGTGCCAGCAGCCAACGAGAGGAAGATACGCAGTATTTT. It is translated as CASSQREEDTQYF.

The chain combines TRBV25-1 with TRBJ2-1, with 7 bases aligning to TRBD1. Germline-derived CDR1 and CDR2 are MGHDK and SYGVNS. The trim removed 4 bases at V and 3 bases at J, leaving 6 bases unmatched. The CDR3 is 15 residues long. The CDR3 loop is CASSGRDSNYNEQFF. The DNA of the CDR3 is TGTGCCAGCAGTGGAAGGGACAGTAACTACAATGAGCAGTTCTTC.

V and J are TRBV7-9 and TRBJ2-3; 11 bases line up with TRBD2. The CDR3 contains 16 residues. The V gene end was trimmed by 5 bases and the J gene end by 4 bases; junction bases not matched to a gene: 8. Per the germline V gene, CDR1 is SEHNR and CDR2 is FQNEAQ (reference sequence). The CDR3 sequence is CASSPGTSGWADTQYF. CDR3 nucleotides: TGTGCCAGCAGCCCCGGGACTAGCGGATGGGCAGATACGCAGTATTTT.

CDR3 DNA: TGTGCCAGTAGTATAGTCCTCAGGGGCGATCAGCCCCAGCATTTT. Residues: CASSIVLRGDQPQHF. This chain uses TRBV19 with TRBJ1-5, with D possibly matching TRBD1 (6 bases). The CDR3 extends over 15 amino acids. Germline V gene sequence: CDR1 LNHDA, CDR2 SQIVND (reference sequence). V lost 1 base and J lost 5, with 12 bases in between. Full variable domain (rest looked up from reference TRBV19 and TRBJ1-5): DGGITQSPKYLFRKEGQNVTLSCEQNLNHDAMYWYRQDPGQGLRLIYYSQIVNDFQKGDIAEGYSVSREKKESFPLTVTSAQKNPTAFYLCASSIVLRGDQPQHFGDGTRLSIL.

J is TRBJ1-3 and V is TRBV5-1, with a possible D match to TRBD1 (6 bases). CDR1 SGHRS and CDR2 YFSETQ come from the germline V gene. V shed 0 bases and J shed 2 bases, with 6 bases lying between them. The CDR3 has 14 residues. The CDR3 DNA follows: TGCGCCAGCAGCTTGGACAGGGCTGGAAACACCATATATTTT. It codes for CASSLDRAGNTIYF.